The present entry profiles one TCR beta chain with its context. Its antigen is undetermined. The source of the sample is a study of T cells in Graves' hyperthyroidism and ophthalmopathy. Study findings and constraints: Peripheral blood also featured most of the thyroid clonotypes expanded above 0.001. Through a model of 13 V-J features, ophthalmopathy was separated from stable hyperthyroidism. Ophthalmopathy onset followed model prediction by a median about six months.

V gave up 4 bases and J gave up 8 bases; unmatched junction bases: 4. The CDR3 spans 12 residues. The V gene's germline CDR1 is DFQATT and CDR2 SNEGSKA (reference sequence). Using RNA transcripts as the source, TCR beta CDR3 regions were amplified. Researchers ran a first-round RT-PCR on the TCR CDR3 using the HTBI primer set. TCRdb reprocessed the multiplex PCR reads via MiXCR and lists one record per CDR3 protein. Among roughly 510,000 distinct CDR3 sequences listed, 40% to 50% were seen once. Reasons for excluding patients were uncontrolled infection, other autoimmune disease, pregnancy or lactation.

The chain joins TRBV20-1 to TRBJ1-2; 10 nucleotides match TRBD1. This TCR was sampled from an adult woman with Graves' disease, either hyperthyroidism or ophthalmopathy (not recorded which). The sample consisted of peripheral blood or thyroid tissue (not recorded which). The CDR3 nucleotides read TGCAGTGCTATCGGACAGGGGGACGGCTACACCTTC. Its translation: CSAIGQGDGYTF.